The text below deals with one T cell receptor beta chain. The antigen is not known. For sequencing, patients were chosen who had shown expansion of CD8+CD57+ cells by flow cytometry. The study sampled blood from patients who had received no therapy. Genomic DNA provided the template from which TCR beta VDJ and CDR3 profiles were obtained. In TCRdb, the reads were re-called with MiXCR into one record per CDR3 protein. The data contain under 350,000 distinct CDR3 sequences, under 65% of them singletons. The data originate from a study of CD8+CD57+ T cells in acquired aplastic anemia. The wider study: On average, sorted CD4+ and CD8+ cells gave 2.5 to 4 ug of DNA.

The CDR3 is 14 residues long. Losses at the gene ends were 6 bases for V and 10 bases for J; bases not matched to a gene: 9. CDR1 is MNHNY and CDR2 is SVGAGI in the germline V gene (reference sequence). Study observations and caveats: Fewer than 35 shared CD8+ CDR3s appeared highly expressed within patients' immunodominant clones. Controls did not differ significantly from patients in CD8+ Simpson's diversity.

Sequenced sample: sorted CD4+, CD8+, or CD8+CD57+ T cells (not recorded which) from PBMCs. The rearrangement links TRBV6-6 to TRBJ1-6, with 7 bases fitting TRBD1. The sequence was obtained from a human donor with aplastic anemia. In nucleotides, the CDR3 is TGTGCCAGCAGCCAAGTGGGACAGAGATCACCCCTCCACTTT. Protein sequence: CASSQVGQRSPLHF.